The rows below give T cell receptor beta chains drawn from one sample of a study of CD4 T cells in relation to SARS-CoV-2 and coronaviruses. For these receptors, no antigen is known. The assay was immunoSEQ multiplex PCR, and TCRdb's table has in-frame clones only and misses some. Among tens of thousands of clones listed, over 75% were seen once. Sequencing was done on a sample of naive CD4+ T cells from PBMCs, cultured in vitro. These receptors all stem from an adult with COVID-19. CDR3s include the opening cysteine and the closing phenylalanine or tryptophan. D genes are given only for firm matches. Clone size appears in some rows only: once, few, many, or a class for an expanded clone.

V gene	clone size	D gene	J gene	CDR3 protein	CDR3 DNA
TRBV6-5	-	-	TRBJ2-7	CASSHIYEQYF	TGTGCCAGCAGTCATATCTACGAGCAGTACTTC
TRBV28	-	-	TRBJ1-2	CASSYGPRARGYTF	TGTGCCAGCAGTTACGGGCCCCGGGCGCGGGGCTACACCTTC
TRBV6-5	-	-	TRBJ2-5	CASRVPVQETQYF	TGTGCCAGCAGGGTGCCAGTCCAAGAGACCCAGTACTTC
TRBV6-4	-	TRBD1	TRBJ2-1	CASSDSRGQGPGNEQFF	TGTGCCAGCAGTGACTCGAGGGGGCAGGGGCCGGGGAATGAGCAGTTCTTC
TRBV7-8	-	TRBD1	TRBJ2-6	CASSLVGRGLSGANVLTF	TGTGCCAGCAGCTTAGTCGGCAGGGGGCTGTCTGGGGCCAACGTCCTGACTTTC
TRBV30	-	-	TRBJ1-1	CAWKYRAAMGEAFF	TGTGCCTGGAAATACAGGGCAGCTATGGGTGAAGCTTTCTTT
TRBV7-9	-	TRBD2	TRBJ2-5	CASSPPPGVAGVKETQYF	TGTGCCAGCAGCCCCCCCCCGGGGGTAGCGGGAGTGAAAGAGACCCAGTACTTC
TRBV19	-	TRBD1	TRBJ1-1	CASLYTGTGVNTEAFF	TGTGCCAGTCTTTACACCGGGACAGGCGTCAACACTGAAGCTTTCTTT
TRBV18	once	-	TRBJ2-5	CASSPGRHQETQYF	TGTGCCAGCTCACCGGGACGGCACCAAGAGACCCAGTACTTC
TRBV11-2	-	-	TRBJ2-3	CASSSLTPPESTDTQYF	TGTGCCAGCAGCTCACTAACACCCCCAGAGAGCACAGATACGCAGTATTTT
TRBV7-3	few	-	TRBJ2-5	CASSKQSGGTQYF	TGTGCCAGCAGCAAACAGTCGGGTGGGACCCAGTACTTC
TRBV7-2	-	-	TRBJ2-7	CASSLQAISYEQYF	TGTGCCAGCAGCTTACAGGCGATCTCCTACGAGCAGTACTTC
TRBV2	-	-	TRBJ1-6	CASSESSPLHF	TGTGCCAGCAGTGAATCCTCACCCCTCCACTTT
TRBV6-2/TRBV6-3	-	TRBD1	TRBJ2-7	CASSYSKGQGRYEQYF	TGTGCCAGCAGTTACTCAAAAGGACAGGGAAGATACGAGCAGTACTTC
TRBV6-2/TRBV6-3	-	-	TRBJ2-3	CASSHTDTQYF	TGTGCCAGCAGTCACACAGATACGCAGTATTTT
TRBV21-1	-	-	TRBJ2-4	CASSTDRGQLSRAKNIQYF	TGTGCCAGCTCTACCGACAGGGGGCAGTTATCACGAGCCAAAAACATTCAGTACTTC
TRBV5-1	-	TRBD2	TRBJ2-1	CASSAGLAGRTGNEQFF	TGCGCCAGCAGTGCAGGACTAGCGGGTCGGACGGGGAATGAGCAGTTCTTC